The 10 T cell receptor beta chains below all came from one sample that was sequenced in a study of a mutant IDH1 vaccine in newly diagnosed glioma. The method was immunoSEQ multiplex PCR; TCRdb's version includes in-frame clones alone and lacks a portion of them. The sample lists about 34,000 clones, about 83% occurring once. The time point is: week 47, end of study. In every dose of vaccine, 300 ug of mutant IDH1 20-mer peptide was given alongside topical imiquimod. No antigen is known for these receptors. The source material was PBMCs, sampled from a glioma patient whose treatment included an IDH1 peptide vaccine. The receptors stem from a woman in her 30s with glioma.

The sample holds one count of this clone. The V and J genes are TRBV5-4 and TRBJ1-2, with unresolved D. The CDR3 extends over 14 amino acids. V was cut by 4 bases and J by 4 bases, with 14 bases left in between. Germline V CDR1 and CDR2: SGHNT, YYREEE (reference sequence). CDR3 sequence: CASSRPGSLYGYTF. CDR3 coding DNA: TGTGCCAGCAGCCGGCCGGGCAGCCTCTATGGCTACACCTTC.

The chain couples TRBV14 to TRBJ1-1, with TRBD1 as a possible D gene (6 bases). V gave up 7 bases and J gave up 10 bases, with 16 bases separating them. CDR1 SGHDN and CDR2 FVKESK come from the germline V gene. The CDR3 length is 12 residues. CDR3 sequence reads: CASTTGGPTAFF. In DNA form, the CDR3 reads TGTGCCAGCACTACGGGGGGCCCAACAGCTTTCTTT.

The chain carries TRBV7-3 and TRBJ2-5; 7 bases align to TRBD2. This CDR3 contains 15 residues. Germline CDR1 reads SGHTA; CDR2 reads FQGTGA. The trim removed 3 bases at V and 5 bases at J, leaving 9 bases unmatched. The CDR3 here is CASSFSGTNGETQYF. In nucleotides, the CDR3 is TGTGCCAGCAGCTTTTCCGGGACTAACGGGGAGACCCAGTACTTC.

The chain uses TRBV5-4 and TRBJ1-2; D uncertain. V was trimmed by 3 bases and J by 7 bases, leaving 13 bases between them. CDR3 length equals 13 residues. From germline, CDR1 is SGHNT and CDR2 YYREEE (reference sequence). This CDR3 is CASSSPTISGYTF. CDR3 DNA: TGTGCCAGCAGCTCCCCAACCATCTCTGGCTACACCTTC.

This clone has a single count. The chain carries TRBV5-1 and TRBJ1-1; D gene ambiguous. This CDR3 has 13 residues. The germline V gene encodes CDR1 SGHRS and CDR2 YFSETQ. V lost 3 bases, J lost 2 bases, and 8 bases lay in between. DNA for the CDR3: TGCGCCAGCAGCTGGCCGGGAAACACTGAAGCTTTCTTT. Translated: CASSWPGNTEAFF.

The V and J genes are TRBV6-5 and TRBJ2-7; possibly TRBD1 for D (6 bases). Germline-derived CDR1 and CDR2 are MNHEY and SVGAGI. The CDR3 has 14 residues. V dropped 6 bases and J dropped 2 bases, with 14 bases sitting between them. The chain's CDR3 is CASSPDRFPYEQYF. Written as DNA, the CDR3 is TGTGCCAGCAGCCCCGACAGGTTCCCCTACGAGCAGTACTTC.

The chain joins TRBV18 to TRBJ2-5, with 8 positions matching TRBD1. Germline values: CDR1 KGHSH, CDR2 LQKENI. Trimming removed 3 bases from V and 2 bases from J; junction bases left unmatched: 2. The CDR3 has 14 residues. In DNA form, the CDR3 reads TGTGCCAGCTCACCCGACAGGGGTCAAGAGACCCAGTACTTC. Protein: CASSPDRGQETQYF.

This sequence joins TRBV6-5 and TRBJ1-3, with D uncertain. CDR3 length: 15 residues. Germline V gives CDR1 MNHEY, CDR2 SVGAGI. V dropped 4 bases and J dropped 0 bases, with 10 bases sitting between them. CDR3 DNA: TGTGCCAGCAGTTTGGGAGGAATCTCTGGAAACACCATATATTTT. Its translation is CASSLGGISGNTIYF.

The genes are TRBV27 and TRBJ1-5; TRBD1 matches at 8 bases. The germline CDR1 and CDR2 sequences are MNHEY and SMNVEV (reference sequence). The CDR3 sequence is 16 residues long. The junction had 7 bases not matched to a gene; V was cut back by 5 bases and J by 1 base. The CDR3 DNA follows: TGTGCCAGCAGTCCGGACAGGGCCGCAAGCAATCAGCCCCAGCATTTT. As protein: CASSPDRAASNQPQHF.

The chain couples TRBV4-1 to TRBJ2-7; TRBD2 matches at 8 bases. Germline CDR1 reads MGHRA; CDR2 reads YSYEKL. J gave up 4 bases and V 0 bases, and 5 bases lay outside the gene matches. This CDR3 is built from 15 residues. The CDR3 nucleotides are TGCGCCAGCAGCCAAGACGGGAGGGGGACATACGAGCAGTACTTC. Amino acid sequence: CASSQDGRGTYEQYF.